One and the same sample provided the 31 T cell receptor beta chains below, sequenced in a study of tumor-infiltrating lymphocytes in primary liver carcinoma. The investigators made TCR beta cDNA from about 0.45 ug total RNA, using a constant-region primer. Three nested multiplex PCR rounds, a slightly modified ARM-PCR, produced the libraries for TCR beta. A C-beta reverse primer was combined with TRBV1-TRBV30 forward primers in the first two PCR rounds, and each round had roughly 9 cycles. MiXCR was run by TCRdb on the multiplex PCR reads, yielding one entry per CDR3 protein. The sample has just under 95,000 distinct CDR3 sequences, about 70% seen once. The study co-extracted DNA and RNA from around 20-30 mg of unsorted bulk tissue. The material sequenced was tumor-adjacent normal liver tissue. The receptor source for this set is a man in his forties or fifties with primary liver carcinoma and hepatitis B virus infection.

The rearrangement links TRBV11-2 to TRBJ2-1; D may correspond to TRBD1 or TRBD2 (6 bases each). The germline V gene encodes CDR1 SGHAT and CDR2 FQNNGV. This CDR3 comprises 16 residues. CDR3: CISSSPGGGPCNEQFF. The DNA for the CDR3 is TGTATCAGCAGCTCGCCCGGAGGGGGGCCCTGCAATGAGCAGTTCTTC.

This sequence joins TRBV6-5 and TRBJ2-7, with D possibly being TRBD1 (5 bases). V was cut by 4 bases and J by 3 bases, with 10 bases left in between. CDR1 is MNHEY, CDR2 SVGAGI, per germline. The CDR3 runs 13 residues. In nucleotides, the CDR3 is TGTGCCAGCAGTTCGACAGAGGTCTACGAGCAGTACTTC. Its protein product is CASSSTEVYEQYF.

A word on this clonotype: This may come from a read error, since a much larger clone is one base off. The gene calls are TRBV14 and TRBJ1-1; D gene unclear. Germline V gives CDR1 SGHDN, CDR2 FVKESK. CDR3 length: 15 residues. Trimming stripped 4 bases from V and 7 bases from J, with 19 bases between. CDR3 DNA: TGTGCCAGCAGCCTACGGGGTATTCCGAGTATTGAAGCTTTCTTT. It is translated as CASSLRGIPSIEAFF.

This clonotype occurred once. At one boundary the junction diverges from the germline segment, which might be a read error. This chain uses TRBV11-2 with TRBJ2-1; TRBD1 matches 7 bases. The CDR3 is 15 residues long. Germline V gene sequence: CDR1 SGHAT, CDR2 FQNNGV. CDR3 bases: TGCGCCAGCAGCATAAAAGGGGGCTTCTACAATGAGCAGTTCTTC. Its protein product is CASSIKGGFYNEQFF.

CDR3: CASSPFGAGFEEQYF. The CDR3 nucleotides are TGTGCCAGCAGCCCCTTCGGGGCAGGGTTTGAAGAGCAGTACTTC. The genes are TRBV12-3 or TRBV12-4 and TRBJ2-7; either TRBD1 or TRBD2 may supply D (5 bases each). V gave up 6 bases and J gave up 7 bases, with 22 bases separating them. This CDR3 has 15 residues.

The chain carries TRBV6-1 and TRBJ1-1; 8 nucleotides align to TRBD1. J gave up 14 bases and V 1 base, and 12 bases lay outside the gene matches. The CDR3 runs 14 residues. The germline CDR1 and CDR2 sequences are MNHNS and SASEGT. This chain's CDR3 is CASSEGDRWTGAFF. The CDR3 DNA sequence: TGTGCCAGCAGTGAAGGGGACAGGTGGACTGGAGCATTCTTT.

Details on this clonotype: One end of the junction fails to match germline, which may point to a read error. The chain joins TRBV12-3 or TRBV12-4 to TRBJ2-7, with D possibly TRBD1 on 6 matching bases. The CDR3 is 12 residues long. CDR3 protein: CARSLRGNEHYF. The CDR3 coding sequence is TGTGCCAGGAGTTTAAGGGGGAACGAGCACTACTTC.

This clonotype has just a few counts. The V and J genes are TRBV7-3 and TRBJ2-1; 10 nucleotides match TRBD1. Germline CDR1 is SGHTA and CDR2 is FQGTGA. The V gene end was trimmed by 6 bases and the J gene end by 4 bases; junction bases not matched to a gene: 6. The CDR3 is 15 residues long. This chain's CDR3 is CASSWTGGGYNEQFF. CDR3 in DNA: TGTGCCAGCAGTTGGACAGGGGGAGGGTACAATGAGCAGTTCTTC.

As concerns this clonotype: Given a much more abundant clone one base away, this may be a read error. The rearrangement uses TRBV29-1 and TRBJ1-2; D is perhaps TRBD1 (5 bases). Trimming cost V 0 bases and J 4 bases, with 6 bases left between them. Germline lookup yields CDR1 SQVTM and CDR2 ANQGSEA. The CDR3 consists of 12 residues. CDR3 DNA sequence: TGCAGCGTTGAAGATGACAGCTATGGCTACACCTTC. It is translated as CSVEDDSYGYTF.

This clonotype was detected only a few times. The chain uses TRBV28 and TRBJ2-3, with D possibly TRBD2 on 6 matching bases. The CDR3 contains 13 residues. V was pared by 5 bases and J by 5 bases, with 11 bases between. Germline V gene sequence: CDR1 MDHEN, CDR2 SYDVKM. The CDR3: CASSGLYKDTQYF. CDR3 nucleotides: TGTGCCAGCAGTGGACTATACAAAGATACGCAGTATTTT.

Concerning this clonotype itself: A much bigger clone sits one base away, suggesting this may be a read error. The J gene is TRBJ2-3, the V gene TRBV10-1; D is unresolved. The CDR3 is made up of 14 amino acids. The V gene's germline CDR1 is WNHNN and CDR2 SYGVQD (reference sequence). Here the CDR3 DNA reads TGCGCCAGCAGTCGGAAGAACCTCGCAGATATGCAGTATTTT. This sequence encodes CASSRKNLADMQYF.

The table lists this clonotype with a few counts. A read error may account for a junction end that differs from germline. CDR3 sequence reads: CTSSTGGLRDERYF. CDR3 nucleotides: TGTACCAGCAGCACAGGGGGCCTCAGGGACGAGCGGTACTTC. This chain links TRBV12-3 or TRBV12-4 with TRBJ2-7, with 9 bases identical to TRBD1. The CDR3 has 14 residues.

This clonotype was observed many times. The gene calls are TRBV7-9 and TRBJ2-2; D remains ambiguous. In germline, CDR1 is SEHNR, CDR2 FQNEAQ (reference sequence). The CDR3 has 12 residues. The V and J ends lost 1 base and 7 bases respectively, with 4 bases between them. This CDR3 is CASSLGIGELFF. The CDR3 DNA is TGTGCCAGCAGCTTAGGAATCGGGGAGCTGTTTTTT.

This clonotype was counted many times. This chain links TRBV12-3 or TRBV12-4 with TRBJ2-7; D is unclear. This CDR3 spans 12 amino acids. The ends were cut back, 6 bases at V and 7 bases at J, with 13 bases in the middle. The DNA for the CDR3 is TGTGCCAGCAGCACTGTGGCCAAAGAGCAGTACTTC. This gives the protein CASSTVAKEQYF.

Notes on this clonotype: An end of the junction differs from the germline gene, which may be a read error. The chain couples TRBV19 to TRBJ1-1, with 7 bases matching TRBD1. Germline assignment: CDR1 LNHDA and CDR2 SQIVND (reference sequence). CDR3 size: 12 residues. CDR3 protein: CTSSHPDREAFF. For the CDR3, the DNA is TGTACCAGTAGTCACCCGGACAGGGAAGCTTTCTTT.

As concerns this clonotype: Because the CDR3 is missing its conserved closing phenylalanine or tryptophan, this is likely a read error. This chain links TRBV7-3 with TRBJ2-1; 9 nucleotides line up with TRBD2. The CDR3 runs to 15 residues. Germline V gene data show CDR1 as SGHTA and CDR2 as FQGTGA. Trimming removed 6 bases from V and 1 base from J; junction bases left unmatched: 4. The DNA for the CDR3 is TGTGCCAGCAGTCCTAGCGGGATTTCCTACAATGAGCAGTTCCTC. Encoded protein: CASSPSGISYNEQFL.

Of note for this clonotype: The CDR3 carries no conserved terminal phenylalanine or tryptophan, so it likely arises from a read error. This rearrangement joins TRBV12-3 or TRBV12-4 to TRBJ2-1; 13 bases are shared with TRBD2. V was pared by 3 bases and J by 2 bases, with 4 bases of the junction left unmatched. This CDR3 has 17 amino acids. The CDR3 nucleotides read TGTGCCAGCAGTTTCGGACTAGCGGGGGCCCCCTACAATGAGCAGTTCTCC. Residues: CASSFGLAGAPYNEQFS.

This clonotype was observed a single time. This rearrangement joins TRBV29-1 to TRBJ2-1; D might be TRBD2 (5 bases). The V end was cut by 5 bases, the J end by 3 bases, with 38 bases between. The CDR3 length is 22 residues. Germline assignment: CDR1 SQVTM and CDR2 ANQGSEA. CDR3 DNA: TGCAGCGTTCACCTCCGTTACCTTATAGAGGGAGAGCCGGTTGACTACTACAATGAGCAGTTCTTC. Encoded protein: CSVHLRYLIEGEPVDYYNEQFF.

The chain uses TRBV11-2 and TRBJ2-3, with a possible D match to TRBD2 (5 bases). Per germline, CDR1 SGHAT and CDR2 FQNNGV. Trimming removed 5 bases from V and 11 bases from J, with 17 bases in between. The CDR3 has 13 amino acids. DNA for the CDR3: TGTGCCAGCAGCCCGCTAGCAGACTATGTGCAGTATTTT. It codes for CASSPLADYVQYF.

Regarding this clonotype: At one boundary the junction diverges from the germline segment, which might be a read error. The V and J genes are TRBV5-4 and TRBJ2-5; tentatively, D is TRBD1 (6 bases). Germline V gene sequence: CDR1 SGHNT, CDR2 YYREEE (reference sequence). The CDR3 has 13 amino acids. The CDR3 protein is CASIDRPEETKYF. The CDR3 DNA reads TGTGCCAGCATAGACAGGCCCGAGGAGACCAAGTACTTC. Full variable domain (remainder filled in from reference TRBV5-4 and TRBJ2-5): ETGVTQSPTHLIKTRGQQVTLRCSSQSGHNTVSWYQQALGQGPQFIFQYYREEENGRGNFPPRFSGLQFPNYSSELNVNALELDDSALYLCASIDRPEETKYFGPGTRLLVL.

For this clonotype: A clone one base away is much larger, so this may be a read error. This chain uses TRBV4-1 with TRBJ2-7, with 8 bases that match TRBD2. CDR3 size: 17 residues. The J segment lost 0 bases and the V segment lost 3 bases, leaving 10 bases of the junction unmatched. CDR1 and CDR2 (germline): MGHRA, YSYEKL. The CDR3 protein is CASSHDTGLVYSYEQYF. The CDR3 nucleotides are TGCGCCAGCAGCCACGATACGGGACTAGTGTACTCCTACGAGCAGTACTTC.

In regard to this clonotype: A much larger clone is a single base away; this may be a read error. This sequence joins TRBV28 and TRBJ2-3; D gene unclear. The CDR3 consists of 14 residues. The V gene lost 10 bases and the J gene lost 1 base, with 15 bases spanning the gap. From germline, CDR1 is MDHEN and CDR2 SYDVKM. The CDR3 protein is CANTSGPGTDTQYF. The CDR3 nucleotides read TGTGCCAACACCAGTGGGCCGGGCACAGATACGCAGTATTTT.

This clonotype was recorded once. A single base separates this from a much larger clone, so it may be a read error. The genes are TRBV7-9 and TRBJ2-1, with TRBD2 identical over 7 bases. Trimming at V came to 5 bases and at J to 8 bases, leaving 15 bases not matched to a gene. This CDR3 comprises 16 residues. Germline V gene lookup returns CDR1 SEHNR and CDR2 FQNEAQ (reference sequence). CDR3 sequence (DNA): TGTGCCAGCAGCCCGCGAGTGGGAGGGTTTTCCGATGAGCAGTTCTTC. Encoded protein: CASSPRVGGFSDEQFF.

About this clonotype: This may come from a read error, since a much larger clone is one base off. The rearrangement joins TRBV12-3 or TRBV12-4 to TRBJ2-3; 9 nucleotides match TRBD1. The CDR3 loop spans 15 amino acids. The CDR3 DNA follows: TGTGCCAGCAGTCCGACAGGGGGGGTCACAGATATGCAGTATTTT. It specifies CASSPTGGVTDMQYF.

This sequence joins TRBV28 and TRBJ2-7; no reliable D call. The germline gives CDR1 MDHEN, CDR2 SYDVKM. Trimming took off 7 bases at V and 6 bases at J, with 13 bases between the two ends. The CDR3 has 12 residues. The CDR3 sequence is CASTTWAPEQYF. CDR3 in DNA: TGTGCCAGCACTACTTGGGCACCCGAGCAGTACTTC.

The rearrangement links TRBV11-2 to TRBJ1-2; D is possibly TRBD1 (5 bases). Between the trimmed V and J ends, which lost 1 base and 7 bases, there was a span of 10 bases. Germline V gene data show CDR1 as SGHAT and CDR2 as FQNNGV. This CDR3 contains 13 residues. The CDR3 loop reads CASSLVGTFGYTF. DNA of the CDR3: TGTGCCAGCAGCTTAGTGGGGACGTTTGGCTACACCTTC.

This clonotype occurred many times. The chain combines TRBV6-1 with TRBJ2-3; a weak D match, TRBD1 (6 bases). The CDR3 covers 15 residues. V was pared by 3 bases and J by 2 bases, with 12 bases between. Germline V gene lookup returns CDR1 MNHNS and CDR2 SASEGT. CDR3 bases: TGTGCCAGCAGTGACCGACAGGAAGCCACAGATACGCAGTATTTT. Encoded protein: CASSDRQEATDTQYF.

On this clonotype itself: This may be a read error: a much more frequent sequence differs by one nucleotide. V and J are TRBV28 and TRBJ2-1; possible D gene TRBD2, 5 bases. CDR3 length equals 12 residues. The V gene's germline CDR1 is MDHEN and CDR2 SYDVKM. V lost 7 bases and J lost 4, with 8 bases in between. CDR3 DNA sequence: TGTGCCAGCATTCAGCGGTACAATGAGCAGTTCTTC. This translates into CASIQRYNEQFF.

In the case of this clonotype: Likely a read error: the CDR3 ends without its conserved phenylalanine or tryptophan. Because the CDR3's place on the DNA is in doubt, the DNA is left out and the CDR3 is given as listed by TCRdb. The chain carries TRBV11-2 and TRBJ2-7; TRBD2, the table's D call, lacks a check against the DNA. The CDR3 contains 13 residues when both ends are counted. Germline V gives CDR1 SGHAT, CDR2 FQNNGV. CDR3 sequence reads: CASSFTTGDEPYL.

In regard to this clonotype: The final CDR3 position lacks the conserved phenylalanine or tryptophan, pointing to a likely read error. The chain links TRBV29-1 to TRBJ2-3, with 15 positions matching TRBD2. The CDR3 extends over 18 amino acids. Germline loops: CDR1 SQVTM, CDR2 ANQGSEA. The CDR3 sequence: CSGTGTSGRLGVTGTQYY. CDR3 nucleotide sequence: TGCAGCGGTACCGGGACTAGCGGGAGGCTGGGTGTTACAGGTACGCAGTATTAT.

This clonotype was detected many times. This chain connects TRBV4-1 to TRBJ1-2, with 10 bases lining up with TRBD1. From germline, CDR1 is MGHRA and CDR2 YSYEKL. V shed 0 bases, J shed 2 bases, and the junction held 6 bases outside the gene matches. The CDR3 contains 17 residues. CDR3 sequence (DNA): TGCGCCAGCAGCCAAGATTGGCGGACAGGGGGAAACTATGGCTACACCTTC. Its protein product is CASSQDWRTGGNYGYTF.